A selection of T cell receptor beta chains follows, all from one sample in a study of blood T cell repertoires in COVID-19. The assay was immunoSEQ multiplex PCR, and TCRdb's table has in-frame clones only and misses some. This table holds under 250,000 clones, about 90% found once. Sequenced sample: peripheral blood. The source of these receptors is a man aged 30 to 39 with COVID-19, enrolled during active disease. Both conserved end residues are part of each CDR3.

CDR3 | V
CASSPNVRNQPQHF | TRBV18
CASSLVLAGGIDTQYF | TRBV5-4
CASRCHSGGWKETQYF | TRBV12-2
CASSYRGTYEQYF | TRBV19
CASSQEILSGGFYEQYF | TRBV4-2
CASMGTSKDPYEQYF | TRBV2
CASSVTGVAGELFF | TRBV13
CASSFGTGIGQPQHF | TRBV9
CASSMVFLSQALIDSNQPQHF | TRBV19
CASSRLGLASETQYF | TRBV3-1/TRBV3-2
CASGDRGQSYEQYF | TRBV5-1
CASSLAGLGGHGTEAFF | TRBV5-6
CASTTQVRGTEAFF | TRBV19
CASTPSSGVSTDTQYF | TRBV9
CASSSTTRMGHRELFF | TRBV13
CASSWTGPNTEAFF | TRBV5-5
CASRHSGTGNEQFF | TRBV5-6
CASSLPGGRGNTIYF | TRBV13
CASSPTGPGQPQHF | TRBV4-2
CAWSVGDSRTSYGYTF | TRBV30
CASSFGQSVTQYF | TRBV27
CASSYSKSYEQYF | TRBV6-5
CASSQTGNYEQYF | TRBV5-1
CASSPGLAGEDTQYF | TRBV7-6
CASSPDRSSYEQYF | TRBV27
CSAMTVGPGNTIYF | TRBV29-1
CASSTDRQTQHF | TRBV6-6
CASSLGEVAGNTIYF | TRBV7-9
CASVENYGYTF | TRBV7-9
CASSLQVDAYNEQFF | TRBV7-2
CAISLTGTNTEAFF | TRBV10-3
CASSQGTFGYTF | TRBV14
CASRTVNTEAFF | TRBV5-1
CASSYPGLAGGQADTQYF | TRBV5-4
CASTAGTVNTEAFF | TRBV5-1
CASSYHTGLGEKLFF | TRBV6-5
CASSADRTISPLHF | TRBV5-6
CASSLSTGSSYEQYF | TRBV27
CSTGTSVSDTQYF | TRBV29-1
CASSPRVNSGTEAFF | TRBV27
CASSLAAGEYGYTF | TRBV5-1
CAISDGPGGASDTQYF | TRBV10-3
CASTYGGLLNYGYTF | TRBV6-5
CATSEGTGRLFF | TRBV24-1
CASSELDRGTFGYTF | TRBV6-1
CASSHDWGRDIANYGYTF | TRBV3-1/TRBV3-2
CSVESFGLGGYTF | TRBV29-1
CASSYSRQVYGYTF | TRBV6-5
CSVTDRRGYTF | TRBV29-1
CASSWEGGVDYGYTF | TRBV5-1
CASSMETESTKAFF | TRBV19
CASSPPGGKMNTEAFF | TRBV5-4